This T cell receptor (beta chain) came from a study of T-cell memory formation after mild COVID-19 (dated by TCRdb to the early 2020s). With respect to the entire study: TCR sequence clusters from the two donors were found to be largely donor specific. The cohort was made up of two young adult volunteers, one female and one male, who were previously healthy. In a couple of donors, T-cell clones that expanded and contracted after mild COVID-19 were followed by sequencing TCRalpha and TCRbeta repertoires longitudinally.

Trimming leaves V shorter by 5 bases and J shorter by 10 bases, with the junction holding 15 bases beyond the gene matches. Reading from cysteine to phenylalanine, the CDR3 counts 17 amino acids. Here the CDR3 DNA is all that survives: 51 bases in frame from base 1. CDR1 and CDR2 are read off the germline V gene (reference sequence) as SEHNR and FQNEAQ. Overall results and qualifications from the work: Contracting CD4+ clones turned up mainly in the CM and EM memory subsets, whereas EMRA was where CD8+ clones were enriched. SARS-CoV-2 specificity was not confirmed for the second-wave clones peaking on day 37. The study covered only a couple of mild cases, and larger cohorts including severe cases with pre-infection samples were considered necessary. Clones contracting from day 15 to 85 had balanced CD4/CD8 phenotypes, while a second wave expanding from day 15 to 37 was biased towards CD4+. Some responding clones were detected in pre-infection memory, suggesting pre-existing cross-reactive memory T cells joined the SARS-CoV-2 response.

PBMCs were isolated by Ficoll-Paque density gradient centrifugation. This sample was sequenced with an Illumina NovaSeq 6000. Using 5'RACE with constant-segment primers, TCRalpha and TCRbeta cDNA libraries were constructed, with sample barcodes and unique molecular identifiers added in the process. Trizol reagent was used to extract RNA from every sample. The libraries were amplified in two PCR steps, and the second step added a second sample barcode and Illumina TruSeq adapters. Libraries were sequenced on an Illumina NovaSeq with 2 x 150 bp paired-end reads. As for the original processing: Reads were demultiplexed and collapsed into UMI-guided consensus sequences with migec v1.2.7. Using mixcr v2.1.11, the UMI consensuses were aligned to TRA and TRB V and J templates and assembled into clonotypes. A clonotype was counted as expanded or contracted only if both edgeR and NoisET called the change significant, with noise models trained on biological replicates. For edgeR calls, the thresholds were a false discovery rate-adjusted p below 0.01 and a log2 fold-change of 1. As an exploratory analysis of dynamics, PCA with hierarchical clustering was applied to max-normalized trajectories of the 1000 most abundant clonotypes. Separately sequenced CD4+ and CD8+ repertoires were used to assign a CD4 or CD8 phenotype to each responding clone. TCRdb applied fastp at Q25 and MiXCR to the public reads, then kept only in-frame beta chains. Records with the same CDR3 protein are collapsed into one entry carrying the most frequent genes and DNA. Clone size and V and J calls follow TCRdb, not the original study. The sample table lists just over 400,000 distinct CDR3 sequences, under 25% of them with a count of one. The ten most abundant clones make up around 12% of the sample.

A remark on this clonotype: What antigen it recognizes has not been identified. Per-nucleotide qualities are absent, and no much larger clonotype sits a single base away.

The source material was PBMCs or a T cell subset sorted from them (not recorded which). The V gene is TRBV7-9 and the J gene is TRBJ2-1; TRBD2 lines up with 12 middle nucleotides. The source of this sequence is an adult woman who had mild COVID-19 (a few samples of this study predate the infection). The sample titles of this study are shuffled in the database, so cell type and time point are left out; the donor was told from shared clones. CDR3 loop: CASSPHPLAGGPGEQFF. In nucleotide form, the sequence is TGTGCCAGCAGCCCACATCCCCTAGCGGGAGGGCCCGGGGAGCAGTTCTTC.